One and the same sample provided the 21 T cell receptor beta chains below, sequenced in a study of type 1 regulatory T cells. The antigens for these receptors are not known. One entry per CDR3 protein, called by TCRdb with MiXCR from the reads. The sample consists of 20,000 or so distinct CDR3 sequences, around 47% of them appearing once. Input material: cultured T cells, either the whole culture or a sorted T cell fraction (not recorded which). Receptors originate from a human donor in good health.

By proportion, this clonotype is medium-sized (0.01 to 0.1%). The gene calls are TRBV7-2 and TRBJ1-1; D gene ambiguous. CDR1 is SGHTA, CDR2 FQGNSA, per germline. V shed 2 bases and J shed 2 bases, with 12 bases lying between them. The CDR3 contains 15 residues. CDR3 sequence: CASSLRPLDNTEAFF. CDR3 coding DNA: TGTGCCAGCAGCTTACGACCGCTAGACAACACTGAAGCTTTCTTT.

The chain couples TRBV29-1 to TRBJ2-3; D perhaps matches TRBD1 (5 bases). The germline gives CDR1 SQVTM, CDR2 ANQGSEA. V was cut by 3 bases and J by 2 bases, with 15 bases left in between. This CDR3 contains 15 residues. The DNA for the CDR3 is TGCAGCGTTGATCTGGACAAGGCGATCACAGATACGCAGTATTTT. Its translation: CSVDLDKAITDTQYF.

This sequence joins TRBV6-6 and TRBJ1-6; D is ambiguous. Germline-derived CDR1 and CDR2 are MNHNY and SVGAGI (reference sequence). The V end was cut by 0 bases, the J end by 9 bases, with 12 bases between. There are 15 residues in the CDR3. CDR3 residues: CASSYSNCVFSPLHF. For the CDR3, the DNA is TGTGCCAGCAGTTACTCAAACTGCGTCTTTTCACCCCTCCACTTT.

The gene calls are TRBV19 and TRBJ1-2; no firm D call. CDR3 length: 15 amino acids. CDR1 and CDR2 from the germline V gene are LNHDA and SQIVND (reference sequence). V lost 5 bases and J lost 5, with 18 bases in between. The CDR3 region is CASSAQITGKYGYTF. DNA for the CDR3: TGTGCCAGTAGTGCCCAGATCACGGGGAAATATGGCTACACCTTC.

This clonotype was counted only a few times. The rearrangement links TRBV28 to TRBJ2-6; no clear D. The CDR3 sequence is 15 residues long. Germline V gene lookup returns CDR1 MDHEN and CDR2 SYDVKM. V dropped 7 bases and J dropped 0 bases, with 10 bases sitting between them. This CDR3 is CASIGASSGANVLTF. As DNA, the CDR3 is TGTGCCAGCATAGGTGCAAGCTCTGGGGCCAACGTCCTGACTTTC.

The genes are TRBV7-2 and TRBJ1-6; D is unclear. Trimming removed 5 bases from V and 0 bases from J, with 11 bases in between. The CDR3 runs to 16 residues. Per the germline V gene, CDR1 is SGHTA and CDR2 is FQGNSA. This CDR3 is CASSKRPGSYNSPLHF. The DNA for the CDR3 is TGTGCCAGCAGCAAAAGACCGGGCTCCTATAATTCACCCCTCCACTTT.

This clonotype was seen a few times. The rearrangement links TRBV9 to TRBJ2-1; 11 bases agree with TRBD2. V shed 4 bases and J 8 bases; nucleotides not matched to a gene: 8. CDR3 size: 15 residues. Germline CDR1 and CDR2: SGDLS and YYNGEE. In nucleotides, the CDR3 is TGTGCCAGCAGCTTTAGCGGGGGGGTATTGGATGAGCAGTTCTTC. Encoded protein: CASSFSGGVLDEQFF.

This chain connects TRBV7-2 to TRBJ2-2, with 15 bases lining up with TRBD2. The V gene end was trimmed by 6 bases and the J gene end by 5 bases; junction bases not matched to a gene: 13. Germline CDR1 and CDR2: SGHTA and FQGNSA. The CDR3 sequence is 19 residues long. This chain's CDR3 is CASSLSGLAGGPRTGELFF. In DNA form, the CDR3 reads TGTGCCAGCAGTTTATCCGGACTAGCGGGGGGGCCTCGGACCGGGGAGCTGTTTTTT.

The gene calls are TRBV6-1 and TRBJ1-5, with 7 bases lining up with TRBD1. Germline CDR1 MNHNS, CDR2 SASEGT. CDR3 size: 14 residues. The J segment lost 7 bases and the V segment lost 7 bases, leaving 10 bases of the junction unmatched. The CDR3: CASTRQGREQPQHF. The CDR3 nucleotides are TGTGCCAGCACCCGACAGGGAAGGGAGCAGCCCCAGCATTTT.

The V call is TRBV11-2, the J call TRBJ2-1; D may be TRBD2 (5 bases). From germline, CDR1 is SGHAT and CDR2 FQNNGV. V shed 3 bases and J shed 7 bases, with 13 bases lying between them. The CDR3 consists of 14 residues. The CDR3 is CASSLARELNEQFF. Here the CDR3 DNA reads TGTGCCAGCAGCTTGGCCCGGGAATTGAATGAGCAGTTCTTC.

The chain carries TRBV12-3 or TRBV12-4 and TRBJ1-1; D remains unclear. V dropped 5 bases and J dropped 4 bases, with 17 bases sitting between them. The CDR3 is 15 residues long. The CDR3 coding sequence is TGTGCCAGCAGTCCCTCCTCGGCATTCAGCACTGAAGCTTTCTTT. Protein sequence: CASSPSSAFSTEAFF.

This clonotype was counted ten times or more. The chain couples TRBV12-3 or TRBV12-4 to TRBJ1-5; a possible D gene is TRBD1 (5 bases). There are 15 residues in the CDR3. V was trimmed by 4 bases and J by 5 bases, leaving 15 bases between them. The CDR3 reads CASSYSGGVHQPQHF. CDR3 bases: TGTGCCAGCAGTTACTCGGGGGGGGTTCATCAGCCCCAGCATTTT.

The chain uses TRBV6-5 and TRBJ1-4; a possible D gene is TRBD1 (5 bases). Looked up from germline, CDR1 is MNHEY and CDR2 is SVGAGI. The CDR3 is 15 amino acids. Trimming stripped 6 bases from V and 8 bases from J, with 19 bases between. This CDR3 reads CASRPSGGGKEKLFF. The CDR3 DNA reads TGTGCCAGCAGACCCTCGGGCGGGGGGAAGGAAAAACTGTTTTTT.

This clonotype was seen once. The CDR3: CASNTAVSGANVLTF. CDR3 nucleotide sequence: TGTGCCAGTAATACCGCGGTCTCTGGGGCCAACGTCCTGACTTTC. The chain couples TRBV19 to TRBJ2-6; D uncertain. CDR1 and CDR2 (germline): LNHDA, SQIVND (reference sequence). Trimming took off 7 bases at V and 0 bases at J, with 10 bases between the two ends. The CDR3 contains 15 residues. The full variable domain, completed using reference TRBV19 and TRBJ2-6, is DGGITQSPKYLFRKEGQNVTLSCEQNLNHDAMYWYRQDPGQGLRLIYYSQIVNDFQKGDIAEGYSVSREKKESFPLTVTSAQKNPTAFYLCASNTAVSGANVLTFGAGSRLTVL.

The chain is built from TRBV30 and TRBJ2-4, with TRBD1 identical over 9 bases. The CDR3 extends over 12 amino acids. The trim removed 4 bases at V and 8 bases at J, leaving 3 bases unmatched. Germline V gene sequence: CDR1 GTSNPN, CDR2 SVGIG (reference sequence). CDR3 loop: CAWKQGADIQYF. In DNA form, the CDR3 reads TGTGCCTGGAAACAGGGGGCGGACATTCAGTACTTC.

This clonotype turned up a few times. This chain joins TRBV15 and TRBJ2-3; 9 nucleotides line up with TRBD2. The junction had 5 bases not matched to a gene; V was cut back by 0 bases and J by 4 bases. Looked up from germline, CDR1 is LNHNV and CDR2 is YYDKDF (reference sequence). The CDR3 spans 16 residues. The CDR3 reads CATSRDWAGGADTQYF. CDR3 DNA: TGTGCCACCAGCAGAGATTGGGCGGGGGGGGCAGATACGCAGTATTTT.

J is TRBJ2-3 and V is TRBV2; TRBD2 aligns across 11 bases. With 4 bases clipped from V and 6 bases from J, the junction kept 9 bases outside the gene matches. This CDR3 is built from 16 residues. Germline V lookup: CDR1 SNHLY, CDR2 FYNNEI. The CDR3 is CASSANSGGAYDTQYF. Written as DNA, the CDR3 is TGTGCCAGCAGTGCTAATAGCGGGGGGGCCTATGATACGCAGTATTTT.

Here the CDR3 DNA reads TGCGCCAGCAGCTTGGCCTTGGAGGCCCGGGGAGATACGCAGTATTTT. As protein: CASSLALEARGDTQYF. The chain couples TRBV5-1 to TRBJ2-3; TRBD2 might be the D (5 bases). CDR3 length equals 16 residues. The V gene lost 0 bases and the J gene lost 5 bases, with 16 bases spanning the gap. Germline V gene data show CDR1 as SGHRS and CDR2 as YFSETQ. Full variable domain (outside the CDR3, taken from reference TRBV5-1 and TRBJ2-3): KAGVTQTPRYLIKTRGQQVTLSCSPISGHRSVSWYQQTPGQGLQFLFEYFSETQRNKGNFPGRFSGRQFSNSRSEMNVSTLELGDSALYLCASSLALEARGDTQYFGPGTRLTVL.

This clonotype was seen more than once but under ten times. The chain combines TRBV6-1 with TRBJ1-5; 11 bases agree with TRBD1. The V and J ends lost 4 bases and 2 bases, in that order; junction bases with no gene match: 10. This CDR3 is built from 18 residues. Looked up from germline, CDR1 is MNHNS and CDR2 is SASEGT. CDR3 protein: CASSVGDRGILGNQPQHF. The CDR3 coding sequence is TGTGCCAGCAGTGTTGGGGACAGGGGGATTTTGGGCAATCAGCCCCAGCATTTT.

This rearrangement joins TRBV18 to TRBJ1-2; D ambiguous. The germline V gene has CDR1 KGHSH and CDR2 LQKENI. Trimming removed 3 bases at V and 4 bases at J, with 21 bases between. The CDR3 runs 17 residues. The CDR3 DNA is TGTGCCAGCTCACCCCAACAGATCGAATCAGCCCCCTATGGCTACACCTTC. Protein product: CASSPQQIESAPYGYTF.

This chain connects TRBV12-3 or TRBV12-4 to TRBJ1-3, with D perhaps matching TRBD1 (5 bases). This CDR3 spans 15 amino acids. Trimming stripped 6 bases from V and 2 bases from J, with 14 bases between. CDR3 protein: CASSKPGTPGNTIYF. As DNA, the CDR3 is TGTGCCAGCAGCAAACCGGGGACGCCTGGAAACACCATATATTTT.